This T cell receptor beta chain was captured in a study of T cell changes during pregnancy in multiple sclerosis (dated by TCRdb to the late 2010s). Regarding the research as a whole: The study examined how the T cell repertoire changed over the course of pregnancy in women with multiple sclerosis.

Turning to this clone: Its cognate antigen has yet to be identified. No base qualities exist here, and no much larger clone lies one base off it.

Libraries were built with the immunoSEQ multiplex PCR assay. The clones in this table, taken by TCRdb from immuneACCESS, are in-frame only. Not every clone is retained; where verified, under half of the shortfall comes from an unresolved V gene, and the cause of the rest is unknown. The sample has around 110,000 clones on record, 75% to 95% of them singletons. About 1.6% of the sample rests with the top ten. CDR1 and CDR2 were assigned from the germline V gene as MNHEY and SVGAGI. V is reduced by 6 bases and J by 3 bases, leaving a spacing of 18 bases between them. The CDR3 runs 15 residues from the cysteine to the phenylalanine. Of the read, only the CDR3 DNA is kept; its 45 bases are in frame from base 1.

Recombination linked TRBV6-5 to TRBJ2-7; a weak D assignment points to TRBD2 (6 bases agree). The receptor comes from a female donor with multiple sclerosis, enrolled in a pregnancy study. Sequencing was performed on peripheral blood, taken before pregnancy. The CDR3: CASSSGSKGYYEQYF. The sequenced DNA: TGTGCCAGCAGCTCCGGGAGCAAGGGTTACTACGAGCAGTACTTC.